These T cell receptor beta chains were read from a single sample in a study of T cell responses to AZD1222 COVID-19 vaccine. Here immunoSEQ multiplex PCR was the method, and the copy in TCRdb shows in-frame clones only, minus some. The sample holds over 100,000 clones; 70% to 90% are singletons and the top ten take approximately 17%. The source was peripheral blood, collected on day 0 of AZD1222 vaccination. All receptors come from an adult in good health. Both conserved end residues are part of each CDR3. Each record gives: J gene, V gene, CDR3 length, D gene, clone size, CDR3 protein, CDR3 DNA. D genes are given only for firm matches. Only some rows state a clone size, as once, few, many or a class for expanded clones.

j_call: TRBJ1-5; v_call: TRBV7-8; cdr3_length: 17; d_call: NA; clone_size: NA; cdr3_aa: CASSPQSVIGGNQPQHF; cdr3_nt: TGTGCCAGCAGCCCCCAGTCGGTAATAGGTGGCAATCAGCCCCAGCATTTT
j_call: TRBJ2-3; v_call: TRBV9; cdr3_length: 14; d_call: NA; clone_size: NA; cdr3_aa: CASSGGGLGDTQYF; cdr3_nt: TGTGCCAGCAGCGGAGGGGGGCTGGGAGATACGCAGTATTTT
j_call: TRBJ1-4; v_call: TRBV6-5; cdr3_length: 15; d_call: NA; clone_size: NA; cdr3_aa: CASTDEWKTNEKLFF; cdr3_nt: TGTGCCAGCACCGACGAGTGGAAAACTAATGAAAAACTGTTTTTT
j_call: TRBJ1-5; v_call: TRBV28; cdr3_length: 18; d_call: TRBD1; clone_size: NA; cdr3_aa: CASSSGTGGLYSNQPQHF; cdr3_nt: TGTGCCAGCAGTTCCGGGACAGGGGGTCTCTATAGCAATCAGCCCCAGCATTTT
j_call: TRBJ1-1; v_call: TRBV12-3/TRBV12-4; cdr3_length: 13; d_call: TRBD1; clone_size: NA; cdr3_aa: CASRDRLSTEAFF; cdr3_nt: TGTGCCAGCAGGGACAGGCTTTCGACTGAAGCTTTCTTT
j_call: TRBJ2-5; v_call: TRBV11-2; cdr3_length: 12; d_call: NA; clone_size: NA; cdr3_aa: CASSSPRGTQYF; cdr3_nt: TGTGCCAGCAGCTCGCCTCGGGGGACCCAGTACTTC
j_call: TRBJ1-1; v_call: TRBV7-9; cdr3_length: 15; d_call: NA; clone_size: NA; cdr3_aa: CASSFTGIMNTEAFF; cdr3_nt: TGTGCCAGCAGCTTTACAGGTATCATGAACACTGAAGCTTTCTTT
j_call: TRBJ2-7; v_call: TRBV6-5; cdr3_length: 15; d_call: TRBD1; clone_size: few; cdr3_aa: CASSYGQGGSYEQYF; cdr3_nt: TGTGCCAGCAGTTACGGACAGGGGGGCTCCTACGAGCAGTACTTC
j_call: TRBJ1-6; v_call: TRBV20-1; cdr3_length: 15; d_call: NA; clone_size: NA; cdr3_aa: CSASLGSSYNSPLHF; cdr3_nt: TGCAGTGCTAGTCTGGGCAGCTCCTATAATTCACCCCTCCACTTT
j_call: TRBJ1-1; v_call: TRBV2; cdr3_length: 14; d_call: NA; clone_size: NA; cdr3_aa: CASSPRGGGTEAFF; cdr3_nt: TGTGCCAGCAGTCCCCGAGGGGGTGGGACTGAAGCTTTCTTT
j_call: TRBJ2-2; v_call: TRBV6-1; cdr3_length: 16; d_call: TRBD2; clone_size: NA; cdr3_aa: CASSVTSGANTGELFF; cdr3_nt: TGTGCCAGCAGTGTCACTAGCGGCGCGAACACCGGGGAGCTGTTTTTT
j_call: TRBJ2-7; v_call: TRBV6-5; cdr3_length: 13; d_call: NA; clone_size: NA; cdr3_aa: CASSLGQPYEQYF; cdr3_nt: TGTGCCAGCAGTCTAGGACAGCCCTACGAGCAGTACTTC
j_call: TRBJ1-5; v_call: TRBV9; cdr3_length: 13; d_call: NA; clone_size: NA; cdr3_aa: CASSRGPNQPQHF; cdr3_nt: TGTGCCAGCAGCCGTGGGCCAAATCAGCCCCAGCATTTT
j_call: TRBJ1-1; v_call: TRBV7-9; cdr3_length: 15; d_call: NA; clone_size: once; cdr3_aa: CASSLDGTLNTEAFF; cdr3_nt: TGTGCCAGCAGCTTAGACGGGACACTAAACACTGAAGCTTTCTTT
j_call: TRBJ1-6; v_call: TRBV5-1; cdr3_length: 14; d_call: TRBD1; clone_size: NA; cdr3_aa: CASSLGDSASPLHF; cdr3_nt: TGCGCCAGCAGCTTGGGGGACAGCGCTTCACCCCTCCACTTT
j_call: TRBJ2-2; v_call: TRBV27; cdr3_length: 15; d_call: NA; clone_size: once; cdr3_aa: CASSLWGMNTGELFF; cdr3_nt: TGTGCCAGCAGTTTATGGGGGATGAACACCGGGGAGCTGTTTTTT
j_call: TRBJ1-5; v_call: TRBV2; cdr3_length: 14; d_call: NA; clone_size: NA; cdr3_aa: CASSRVRGYQPQHF; cdr3_nt: TGTGCCAGCAGTAGGGTAAGGGGGTATCAGCCCCAGCATTTT
j_call: TRBJ1-4; v_call: TRBV28; cdr3_length: 16; d_call: NA; clone_size: NA; cdr3_aa: CASTPGGPSTNEKLFF; cdr3_nt: TGTGCCAGCACCCCCGGGGGCCCATCAACTAATGAAAAACTGTTTTTT
j_call: TRBJ1-1; v_call: TRBV7-3; cdr3_length: 14; d_call: NA; clone_size: few; cdr3_aa: CASSLDGGSTEAFF; cdr3_nt: TGTGCCAGCAGCTTAGACGGGGGGAGCACTGAAGCTTTCTTT
j_call: TRBJ1-1; v_call: TRBV11-3; cdr3_length: 15; d_call: NA; clone_size: once; cdr3_aa: CASSLASTGNTEAFF; cdr3_nt: TGTGCCAGCAGCTTAGCGAGTACAGGGAACACTGAAGCTTTCTTT
j_call: TRBJ2-5; v_call: TRBV27; cdr3_length: 15; d_call: NA; clone_size: NA; cdr3_aa: CASSFSAVSQETQYF; cdr3_nt: TGTGCCAGCAGTTTTAGCGCGGTTAGCCAAGAGACCCAGTACTTC
j_call: TRBJ1-2; v_call: TRBV6-5; cdr3_length: 14; d_call: TRBD1; clone_size: once; cdr3_aa: CASSQRRQGPGYTF; cdr3_nt: TGTGCCAGCAGCCAAAGGAGACAGGGGCCTGGCTACACCTTC
j_call: TRBJ2-1; v_call: TRBV7-3; cdr3_length: 15; d_call: TRBD2; clone_size: NA; cdr3_aa: CASSRSGAHNNEQFF; cdr3_nt: TGTGCCAGCAGTCGCAGCGGGGCGCATAACAATGAGCAGTTCTTC
j_call: TRBJ1-2; v_call: TRBV29-1; cdr3_length: 14; d_call: NA; clone_size: NA; cdr3_aa: CSVDRRGSNYGYTF; cdr3_nt: TGCAGCGTTGATCGCAGGGGCTCTAACTATGGCTACACCTTC
j_call: TRBJ2-3; v_call: TRBV28; cdr3_length: 14; d_call: TRBD2; clone_size: NA; cdr3_aa: CASSLYQGGDTQYF; cdr3_nt: TGTGCCAGCAGTTTATATCAGGGAGGGGATACGCAGTATTTT
j_call: TRBJ1-3; v_call: TRBV7-2; cdr3_length: 16; d_call: NA; clone_size: NA; cdr3_aa: CASSPKGGGAGNTIYF; cdr3_nt: TGTGCCAGCAGCCCAAAGGGTGGAGGAGCTGGAAACACCATATATTTT
j_call: TRBJ1-1; v_call: TRBV6-5; cdr3_length: 13; d_call: TRBD1; clone_size: few; cdr3_aa: CASRDRGSKGAFF; cdr3_nt: TGTGCCAGCAGGGACAGGGGTTCTAAGGGCGCTTTCTTT
j_call: TRBJ1-3; v_call: TRBV5-1; cdr3_length: 19; d_call: NA; clone_size: NA; cdr3_aa: CASSLRGGQGSPSGNTIYF; cdr3_nt: TGCGCCAGCAGCTTGAGGGGGGGCCAGGGGTCCCCCTCTGGAAACACCATATATTTT
j_call: TRBJ2-1; v_call: TRBV5-1; cdr3_length: 15; d_call: TRBD1; clone_size: NA; cdr3_aa: CASRKQGSSYNEQFF; cdr3_nt: TGCGCCAGCAGAAAACAGGGGAGCTCCTACAATGAGCAGTTCTTC
j_call: TRBJ2-7; v_call: TRBV28; cdr3_length: 16; d_call: TRBD2; clone_size: NA; cdr3_aa: CASSLPGTSGGYEQYF; cdr3_nt: TGTGCCAGCAGTTTACCCGGGACTAGCGGGGGGTACGAGCAGTACTTC
j_call: TRBJ1-2; v_call: TRBV9; cdr3_length: 15; d_call: NA; clone_size: NA; cdr3_aa: CASSFSRGQNYGYTF; cdr3_nt: TGTGCCAGCAGCTTTAGCAGGGGCCAGAACTATGGCTACACCTTC
j_call: TRBJ2-6; v_call: TRBV6-6; cdr3_length: 14; d_call: NA; clone_size: NA; cdr3_aa: CASSPYSGANVLTF; cdr3_nt: TGTGCCAGCAGCCCTTACTCTGGGGCCAACGTCCTGACTTTC
j_call: TRBJ1-3; v_call: TRBV28; cdr3_length: 14; d_call: NA; clone_size: NA; cdr3_aa: CASSLGRPGNTIYF; cdr3_nt: TGTGCCAGCAGTTTGGGACGACCTGGAAACACCATATATTTT
j_call: TRBJ1-1; v_call: TRBV29-1; cdr3_length: 17; d_call: TRBD1; clone_size: NA; cdr3_aa: CSVDETGGGRRNTEAFF; cdr3_nt: TGCAGCGTTGATGAGACAGGGGGCGGGAGGAGGAACACTGAAGCTTTCTTT
j_call: TRBJ2-3; v_call: TRBV24-1; cdr3_length: 14; d_call: NA; clone_size: NA; cdr3_aa: CATSDPLTGDTQYF; cdr3_nt: TGTGCCACCAGTGATCCCCTGACAGGAGATACGCAGTATTTT
j_call: TRBJ1-6; v_call: TRBV9; cdr3_length: 17; d_call: TRBD1; clone_size: NA; cdr3_aa: CASSVGLPDRGRSPLHF; cdr3_nt: TGTGCCAGCAGCGTAGGCCTCCCTGACAGGGGAAGATCACCCCTCCACTTT
j_call: TRBJ1-5; v_call: TRBV15; cdr3_length: 12; d_call: NA; clone_size: NA; cdr3_aa: CATSRADQPQHF; cdr3_nt: TGTGCCACCAGCAGAGCTGATCAGCCCCAGCATTTT
j_call: TRBJ1-6; v_call: TRBV9; cdr3_length: 15; d_call: NA; clone_size: NA; cdr3_aa: CASSTRDGINSPLHF; cdr3_nt: TGTGCCAGCAGCACCCGGGACGGAATTAATTCACCCCTCCACTTT
j_call: TRBJ2-3; v_call: TRBV6-5; cdr3_length: 13; d_call: NA; clone_size: NA; cdr3_aa: CASRLGGRDTQYF; cdr3_nt: TGTGCCAGCAGGCTAGGAGGGAGAGATACGCAGTATTTT